This paragraph reports one T cell receptor (beta chain). Its specificity is not known. These data are taken from a study of T-cell memory formation after mild COVID-19. Notes on the study in general: Pre-infection memory showed some responding clones, and this suggested that cross-reactive memory joined. The authors did not confirm SARS-CoV-2 specificity of second-wave clones peaking day 37. CD4/CD8 balance held among clones contracting day 15 to 85, and later expanders leaned CD4+.

It was 5'RACE with constant-segment primers that produced the TCR alpha and TCR beta cDNA libraries, which carried sample barcodes and UMIs. MiXCR, applied by TCRdb to the 5' RACE reads, yields one record per CDR3 protein. Of 240,000 or so distinct CDR3 sequences in the sample, approximately 9% were seen once. Sequenced material: PBMCs or a T cell subset sorted from them (not recorded which). This clonotype was obtained from a young man who had mild COVID-19 (a few samples of this study predate the infection). Cell type and time point are not known.

CDR3 loop: CATGDTYSGANVLTF. CDR3 bases: TGTGCCACCGGAGACACGTACTCTGGGGCCAACGTCCTGACTTTC. This chain uses TRBV10-3 with TRBJ2-6; D remains ambiguous. The V gene lost 10 bases and the J gene lost 0 bases, with 13 bases spanning the gap. The germline gives CDR1 ENHRY, CDR2 SYGVKD. This CDR3 has 15 amino acids.